A few counts support the clone carrying this TCR beta chain. The data were taken from a study of T cells in Graves' hyperthyroidism and ophthalmopathy. TCR beta CDR3 region amplification was performed from RNA transcripts. Carried out on the TCR CDR3, a first-round RT-PCR used the HTBI primer set. Using its own MiXCR run on the multiplex PCR reads, TCRdb lists one record per CDR3 protein. This table holds about 530,000 distinct CDR3 sequences, under 20% found once. Under 3 months was the duration of disease in ophthalmopathy patients, who also had a Clinical Activity Score of at least 3 and a NOSPECS grade of at least 4. Trimming took off 6 bases at V and 11 bases at J, with 16 bases between the two ends. Germline CDR1 MNHEY, CDR2 SMNVEV (reference sequence). This CDR3 contains 13 residues.

Sequencing was done on a sample of blood. This TCR derives from a woman younger than 35 with Graves' ophthalmopathy. This rearrangement joins TRBV27 to TRBJ1-4, with a tentative D call TRBD1 (6 bases). Here the CDR3 reads CASSPSDSSKLFF. In DNA form, the CDR3 reads TGTGCCAGCAGCCCTTCGGACAGTAGCAAACTGTTTTTT.